This T cell receptor beta chain was retrieved from a study of blood T cell repertoires in COVID-19. The wider study: COVID-19 samples from acute and convalescent phases originated in the United States, Italy and Spain. The cDNA or gDNA used as material had been derived from T cells, B-cell-depleted T cells, or PBMCs.

V was pared by 10 bases and J by 5 bases, with 11 bases between. The CDR3 has 12 amino acids. Germline CDR1 LGHDT, CDR2 YNNKEL (reference sequence). Sequencing used immunoSEQ multiplex PCR; TCRdb keeps in-frame clones, though not all of them. The table shows more than 85,000 clones, with approximately 88% occurring only once. The receptor's source is a woman in her sixties with acute or convalescent COVID-19. The chain couples TRBV3-1 (or the pseudogene TRBV3-2) to TRBJ2-2; D not certain. Material: peripheral blood. CDR3 residues: CATATETGELFF. CDR3 coding DNA: TGTGCCACCGCTACGGAGACCGGGGAGCTGTTTTTT.